Only a few counts were recorded for the clone carrying this T cell receptor (beta chain). The antigen is undetermined. Assay used: immunoSEQ multiplex PCR; TCRdb lists only in-frame clones, some missing. The data hold 30,000 to 35,000 clones, with about 90% observed a single time. The CDR3 sequence is 14 residues long. Looked up from germline, CDR1 is SGDLS and CDR2 is YYNGEE. Trimming removed 3 bases at V and 0 bases at J, with 10 bases between. Specified time point: time of PML onset. The data were taken from a study of multiple sclerosis patients with progressive multifocal leukoencephalopathy. Study-level results: TRBV and TRBJ usage showed no common pattern when PML developed.

The specimen comprised PBMCs, sampled from a patient treated with natalizumab. The gene calls are TRBV9 and TRBJ2-7; a possible D gene is TRBD1 (5 bases). This TCR derives from a human donor with progressive multifocal leukoencephalopathy. The chain's CDR3 is CASSGQSLSYEQYF. DNA of the CDR3: TGTGCCAGCAGCGGACAGTCACTCTCCTACGAGCAGTACTTC.